This entry lists 18 T cell receptor beta chains sequenced from one sample in a study of cytomegalovirus exposure and HLA in healthy donors. Sequencing used immunoSEQ multiplex PCR; TCRdb keeps in-frame clones, though not all of them. The table includes about 98,000 clones, more than 75% detected once. Sequenced material: PBMCs. The receptors shown here come from a man between 18 and 29 years old in good health and CMV-seropositive.

J is TRBJ1-3 and V is TRBV9; tentative D call: TRBD1 (5 bases). This CDR3 has 15 residues. Germline V gene sequence: CDR1 SGDLS, CDR2 YYNGEE. Deletions cut 4 bases from V and 4 bases from J, with 15 bases between. The DNA for the CDR3 is TGTGCCAGCAGCCCCTCTGGGGGGATGGGAAACACCATATATTTT. This sequence encodes CASSPSGGMGNTIYF.

V gene TRBV27 combines with J gene TRBJ1-6; the D gene is possibly TRBD1 (5 bases). Per germline, CDR1 MNHEY and CDR2 SMNVEV (reference sequence). CDR3 length: 15 residues. Trimming left V 6 bases short and J 14 bases short, with 23 bases between. CDR3 residues: CASSFLASMPGALHF. CDR3 coding DNA: TGTGCCAGCAGCTTTCTGGCTTCTATGCCGGGGGCCCTCCACTTT.

This clone was recorded once. The chain uses TRBV5-1 and TRBJ2-5; 9 bases agree with TRBD2. The J segment lost 4 bases and the V segment lost 0 bases, leaving 4 bases of the junction unmatched. Germline V gene sequence: CDR1 SGHRS, CDR2 YFSETQ. The CDR3 contains 15 residues. CDR3 in DNA: TGCGCCAGCAGCTTGGTTGCGGGAGGGGGAGAGACCCAGTACTTC. This codes for CASSLVAGGGETQYF.

This clone came up once. This chain connects TRBV5-1 to TRBJ2-2; TRBD2 agrees at 11 bases. Germline values: CDR1 SGHRS, CDR2 YFSETQ. The CDR3 runs to 15 residues. V lost 4 bases to trimming and J lost 4 bases; unmatched junction nucleotides: 3. The CDR3 region has the DNA TGCGCCAGCAGCACAGGACTAGCGGGCACCGGGGAGCTGTTTTTT. It is translated as CASSTGLAGTGELFF.

The chain carries TRBV9 and TRBJ2-5; 9 bases fit TRBD2. After removal of 2 bases from V and 0 bases from J, the junction contained 2 bases not matched to a gene. Germline V CDR1 and CDR2: SGDLS, YYNGEE. The CDR3 totals 15 residues. The CDR3 loop is CASSVTSGYQETQYF. The CDR3 DNA is TGTGCCAGCAGCGTGACTAGCGGATACCAAGAGACCCAGTACTTC. The whole variable domain, remainder taken from reference TRBV9 and TRBJ2-5, is DSGVTQTPKHLITATGQRVTLRCSPRSGDLSVYWYQQSLDQGLQFLIQYYNGEERAKGNILERFSAQQFPDLHSELNLSSLELGDSALYFCASSVTSGYQETQYFGPGTRLLVL.

This chain joins TRBV2 and TRBJ1-6; D is possibly TRBD1 (6 bases). The CDR3 is 14 residues long. Trimming cost V 4 bases and J 9 bases, with 13 bases left between them. Per the germline V gene, CDR1 is SNHLY and CDR2 is FYNNEI. In DNA form, the CDR3 reads TGTGCCAGCAGTGCCAGGGGTAGGGGTTCACCCCTCCACTTT. Translating gives CASSARGRGSPLHF.

This clone was observed a single time. The gene calls are TRBV27 and TRBJ1-5; D is undetermined. CDR3 length: 14 residues. Germline loops: CDR1 MNHEY, CDR2 SMNVEV (reference sequence). V lost 6 bases to trimming and J lost 6 bases, with 15 bases between them. The CDR3 DNA follows: TGTGCCAGCAGACCCTCAGGAGGAGGTCAGCCCCAGCATTTT. Its translation is CASRPSGGGQPQHF.

The chain employs TRBV18 and TRBJ1-3; 8 bases align to TRBD1. CDR1 and CDR2 from the germline V gene are KGHSH and LQKENI. Trimming removed 2 bases from V and 0 bases from J; junction bases left unmatched: 12. CDR3 length: 19 amino acids. CDR3: CASSPVARGPLNSGNTIYF. CDR3 nucleotides: TGTGCCAGCTCACCAGTTGCCAGGGGGCCTCTAAACTCTGGAAACACCATATATTTT.

Here the CDR3 DNA reads TGTGCCAGCTCACCACTCGGGGGGAGGAATGAGCAGTTCTTC. Translation: CASSPLGGRNEQFF. The rearrangement uses TRBV18 and TRBJ2-1; TRBD2 matches at 7 bases. The germline V gene has CDR1 KGHSH and CDR2 LQKENI. The CDR3 loop spans 14 amino acids. Trimming cost V 1 base and J 7 bases; bases outside gene matches: 4.

The gene calls are TRBV10-3 and TRBJ1-5, with D perhaps TRBD1 (6 bases). This CDR3 contains 16 residues. Germline CDR1 and CDR2: ENHRY and SYGVKD. V was pared by 0 bases and J by 2 bases, with 11 bases between. For the CDR3, the DNA is TGTGCCATCAGTGAGTCGGGGGCACAAGGCAATCAGCCCCAGCATTTT. Residues: CAISESGAQGNQPQHF.

The V gene is TRBV6-5, the J gene TRBJ1-2; D gene ambiguous. Germline V lookup: CDR1 MNHEY, CDR2 SVGAGI. This CDR3 is built from 14 residues. Trimming removed 0 bases at V and 3 bases at J, with 8 bases between. DNA of the CDR3: TGTGCCAGCAGTTACTCGAGGTCAGACTATGGCTACACCTTC. As protein: CASSYSRSDYGYTF.

This clone appeared a few times. The J gene is TRBJ2-6, the V gene TRBV7-2, with TRBD1 matching over 9 bases. Germline values: CDR1 SGHTA, CDR2 FQGNSA. This CDR3 is built from 16 residues. V gave up 2 bases and J gave up 2 bases; unmatched junction bases: 1. CDR3 nucleotide sequence: TGTGCCAGCAGCTTAAGACAGGGGGCTGGGGCCAACGTCCTGACTTTC. This codes for CASSLRQGAGANVLTF.

The chain has TRBV29-1 and TRBJ2-3, with TRBD2 as a possible D gene (7 bases). Between the trimmed V and J ends, which lost 4 bases and 5 bases, there was a span of 16 bases. This CDR3 contains 14 residues. Per the germline V gene, CDR1 is SQVTM and CDR2 is ANQGSEA. CDR3 sequence (DNA): TGCAGCGTTGCCTTTGGGGGGGCGAGAGATACGCAGTATTTT. Amino acid sequence: CSVAFGGARDTQYF.

This rearrangement joins TRBV7-2 to TRBJ2-4; TRBD1 agrees at 9 bases. The CDR3 has 16 amino acids. CDR1 and CDR2 (germline): SGHTA, FQGNSA. V shed 3 bases and J 9 bases; nucleotides not matched to a gene: 12. The CDR3 nucleotides read TGTGCCAGCAGCTTCCCTATTTCGGGACAGGGATTCATTCAGTACTTC. Its translation: CASSFPISGQGFIQYF.

The CDR3 is CSANGNEQFF. CDR3 DNA sequence: TGCAGTGCTAACGGGAATGAGCAGTTCTTC. V and J are TRBV20-1 and TRBJ2-1, with D hard to call. The CDR3 loop spans 10 amino acids. Trimming cost V 4 bases and J 7 bases, with 5 bases left between them. From germline, CDR1 is DFQATT and CDR2 SNEGSKA (reference sequence).

CDR3 amino acids: CASSPSGVSYEQYF. The CDR3 DNA is TGTGCCAGTAGTCCCAGCGGGGTTTCCTACGAGCAGTACTTC. The chain couples TRBV19 to TRBJ2-7; 7 nucleotides align to TRBD2. In germline, CDR1 is LNHDA, CDR2 SQIVND (reference sequence). This CDR3 has 14 amino acids. V shed 5 bases, J shed 1 base, and the junction held 5 bases outside the gene matches.

This chain uses TRBV6-6 with TRBJ2-1; 9 positions agree with TRBD1. After removal of 4 bases from V and 8 bases from J, the junction contained 9 bases not matched to a gene. Per the germline V gene, CDR1 is MNHNY and CDR2 is SVGAGI (reference sequence). The CDR3 has 15 residues. CDR3 nucleotide sequence: TGTGCCAGCAGTTTGACAGGGGGGCTACCAGATGAGCAGTTCTTC. Translating gives CASSLTGGLPDEQFF.

The chain combines TRBV9 with TRBJ2-2; TRBD2 agrees at 8 bases. The CDR3 runs to 16 residues. The trim removed 0 bases at V and 6 bases at J, leaving 7 bases unmatched. In germline, CDR1 is SGDLS, CDR2 YYNGEE. The DNA for the CDR3 is TGTGCCAGCAGCGTAGTATCCCTAGCGGGTGCCGGGGAGCTGTTTTTT. This encodes CASSVVSLAGAGELFF.